This T cell receptor (beta chain) stems from a study of beta chain features in type 1 diabetes (dated 2018 in TCRdb). The study in broad terms: No differences in mean age, gender distribution, total cell number or subset yield were found between patients and healthy donors. Regulatory and stem cell-like memory subsets were isolated from only 8 patients and 8 healthy donors, whereas naive and central memory subsets came from all 30 or so donors. In the study, TCRB repertoires of sorted circulating CD4+ T cell subsets from recently diagnosed type 1 diabetes patients were compared with those of matched healthy donors. A total of roughly 100 million sorted cells were examined across all samples, and the number of cells per subset was strongly correlated with RNA yield. What the research found in general, with its limitations: Because cDNA was sequenced instead of genomic DNA, activated cells with high expression could be over-represented, although the groups did not differ in activation or CD3 levels. Naive, central memory and regulatory TCRB repertoires appeared more similar among patients than among healthy donors. PCR may preferentially amplify shorter templates, but because patient and control samples were amplified and corrected together, any resulting skew would affect both groups equally. At VDJ recombination sites, patients with type 1 diabetes made fewer insertions and deleted more nucleotides, a pattern implying thymic rearrangement abnormalities. In all four CD4+ subsets, TCRB CDR3 length was moderately but significantly shorter in type 1 diabetes patients. HLA sub-analyses involved small numbers of individuals, so any influence of HLA type on TCRB rearrangement remained unresolved.

The CDR3 holds 17 amino acids from the cysteine to the phenylalanine. Solely the CDR3 DNA is kept, with 51 bases framed from the first base. V is cut by 3 bases and J by 9 bases, and the space between the germline ends is 25 bases. CDR1 is given as SGHRS and CDR2 as YFSETQ, both from the germline V gene. This clone was seen more than once but under ten times. No antigen is known for it. Per-nucleotide qualities are absent, and no much larger clonotype sits a single base away. The entire amount of isolated RNA was reverse transcribed using the High Capacity cDNA Reverse Transcription Kit, so the sequenced TCRB transcripts were expressed ones. Deep immunoSEQ sequencing was performed on naive, central memory and regulatory T cell samples, with an average of approximately 4 million total reads per sample. Sorted cells were lysed in RLT buffer, and RNA was extracted using DNase-treated RNeasy Micro or Mini kits according to cell number. To prevent cross-contamination, every cell subset was processed on its own, while patient and healthy donor samples were processed together. Using the immunoSEQ multiplex PCR, TCRB sequences were amplified from cDNA into 87-bp fragments spanning the CDR3 region. Amplicons were sequenced on the Illumina HiSeq platform. Processing in the source paper ran as follows. PCR bias was computationally corrected using synthetic template baselines, reads within Hamming distance 2 were collapsed, and singletons that could not be merged were discarded. Reads were aligned against IMGT to assign V, D and J genes, CDR3 length and insertions or deletions at six rearrangement sites. Within each subset, clonotype counts were normalized to sorted cell number, and only after that were true diversity and Gini coefficients computed with the tcR R package. Repertoire sharing was quantified using the overlap coefficient calculated on TCRB nucleotide sequences. Out-of-frame TCRB sequences from naive cells were analyzed to stand in for the pre-selection repertoire. As stored in TCRdb, this immuneACCESS dataset retains in-frame rearrangements with V and J assigned. A fraction of the clones does not appear; measured against another copy, unresolved V genes explain less than half of the discrepancy, and the remainder lacks a known reason. V, J and clone size are those of that table, while D and trimming were read from the DNA. This sample has some 900,000 clones in its table, and around a sixth of those were observed once. Roughly 0.025% of the sample is in the top ten clones.

Each donor gave one peripheral blood draw, averaging approximately 110 mL, which was collected into heparinised tubes. A BD FACSAria II was used to sort naive, central memory, regulatory and stem cell-like memory CD4+ T cells with a panel that included CD45RO, CCR7, CD25, CD127, CD95 and CD27. A purity above 95% was achieved for all sorted populations. Right away, PBMCs were isolated by Lymphoprep density gradient centrifugation and were stained directly, with no culture step. To minimize batch effects, samples were stained and sorted in pairs, one healthy donor with one patient per experiment. The specimen sequenced was naive CD4+ T cells from blood. According to the study, the label for this sample's cell subset or site signals: true naive CD4+ T cells. The clonotype comes from a woman between 18 and 29 years old in good health. This receptor chain uses TRBV5-1 and TRBJ2-1; matching of 5 bases hints at TRBD1 as the D gene. The CDR3: CASSSTAGQGQGSEQFF. The bases read TGCGCCAGCAGCTCTACGGCAGGGCAGGGCCAGGGCAGTGAGCAGTTCTTC. Beyond the CDR3, the reference TRBV5-1 and TRBJ2-1 genes provide the residues; the full variable domain reads: KAGVTQTPRYLIKTRGQQVTLSCSPISGHRSVSWYQQTPGQGLQFLFEYFSETQRNKGNFPGRFSGRQFSNSRSEMNVSTLELGDSALYLCASSSTAGQGQGSEQFFGPGTRLTVL.